The next 22 T cell receptor beta chains were all read from a single sample in a study of T-cell reconstitution after alpha-beta-depleted transplantation in children (dated by TCRdb to about 2016). The treatment or condition label here, explained by the study, means: allogeneic hematopoietic cell transplantation with graft depleted of TCRalphabeta T cells and CD19 B cells. The method behind the library was PCR. Sequencing used an Illumina HiSeq 2500. TCR libraries were prepared with molecular barcoding, using unique molecular identifiers to normalize TCRbeta repertoire quantification. TCRdb reworked the public reads: Q25 trimming with fastp, MiXCR clone assembly, productive beta chains retained. Every entry covers one CDR3 protein and lists the most common genes and DNA from its rows. The sample yields approximately 520,000 distinct CDR3 sequences; roughly an eighth were counted once. The ten biggest clones cover about 15% of the sample.

The sequencing here drew on PBMCs, mostly from graft donor cells, taken 180 days after TCRalphabeta/CD19-depleted stem cell transplant. The receptors derive from a female patient under 10 years old who had a stem cell transplant for aplastic anemia, so the T cells may come from the graft donor.

This clonotype was detected a few times. The gene calls are TRBV7-8 and TRBJ2-5, with 14 bases that match TRBD2. Germline V gene data show CDR1 as SGHVS and CDR2 as FQNEAQ. The J segment lost 6 bases and the V segment lost 4 bases, leaving 10 bases of the junction unmatched. The CDR3 length is 17 residues. The CDR3 sequence: CASSSPPGLAGVQTQYF. CDR3 DNA sequence: TGTGCCAGCAGCTCTCCCCCGGGACTAGCGGGAGTTCAGACCCAGTACTTC.

The gene calls are TRBV5-1 and TRBJ1-1; tentative D call: TRBD1 (6 bases). V lost 0 bases, J lost 7 bases, and 13 bases lay in between. In germline, CDR1 is SGHRS, CDR2 YFSETQ. The CDR3 totals 14 residues. The CDR3 here is CASSLGDTVGEAFF. For the CDR3, the DNA is TGCGCCAGCAGCTTGGGGGACACAGTAGGTGAAGCTTTCTTT.

This clonotype was observed at least ten times. The chain links TRBV29-1 to TRBJ2-1, with TRBD1 matching over 9 bases. The V segment lost 4 bases and the J segment 5 bases; nucleotides outside the gene matches: 15. Germline CDR1 reads SQVTM; CDR2 reads ANQGSEA. The CDR3 consists of 17 residues. The DNA for the CDR3 is TGCAGCGTTGTCCGCTCGGCCGGGACAGGGCTTAACAATGAGCAGTTCTTC. This gives the protein CSVVRSAGTGLNNEQFF.

This clonotype appeared a few times. The chain recombines TRBV14 with TRBJ1-4; D uncertain. CDR3 length: 12 residues. Germline V lookup: CDR1 SGHDN, CDR2 FVKESK. Trimming pared 0 bases from V and 10 bases from J, leaving 6 bases between. CDR3 loop: CASSQDGRKLFF. The CDR3, as DNA: TGTGCCAGCAGCCAAGATGGCAGAAAACTGTTTTTT.

V usage is TRBV7-2 and J usage is TRBJ2-7; TRBD1 matches at 10 bases. Unmatched junction bases numbered 2, after V lost 4 bases and J lost 2 bases. CDR1 is SGHTA, CDR2 FQGNSA, per germline. This CDR3 is 14 amino acids long. Here the CDR3 DNA reads TGTGCCAGCAGCTCGGGACAGGGGCCCTACGAGCAGTACGTC. Translated: CASSSGQGPYEQYV.

This clonotype turned up a few times. The chain uses TRBV7-2 and TRBJ2-1; the D call may be TRBD1 or TRBD2 (5 bases each). This CDR3 contains 15 residues. Germline CDR1 SGHTA, CDR2 FQGNSA. V was trimmed by 1 base and J by 1 base, leaving 8 bases between them. The CDR3 coding sequence is TGTGCCAGCAGCTTAGAATGGGGGTCCTACAATGAGCAGTTCTTC. Translating it yields CASSLEWGSYNEQFF.

Only a few counts were recorded for this clonotype. This CDR3 is CASSQPSGTGGGETQYF. The CDR3 nucleotides are TGTGCCAGCAGCCAACCTTCCGGGACAGGGGGCGGAGAGACCCAGTACTTC. This chain connects TRBV4-2 to TRBJ2-5, with 12 bases aligning to TRBD1. CDR1 is LGHNA and CDR2 is YNFKEQ in the germline V gene. The length of the CDR3 is 17 residues. Losses at the gene ends were 2 bases for V and 4 bases for J; bases not matched to a gene: 8.

This clonotype was detected a few times. The CDR3 sequence is CASAGGDTQYF. The CDR3 region has the DNA TGTGCTAGCGCCGGAGGGGATACGCAGTATTTT. The rearrangement uses TRBV12-5 and TRBJ2-3; D is perhaps TRBD2 (6 bases). The CDR3 consists of 11 residues. With 9 bases removed from V and 6 bases from J, the gap between germline ends came to 10 bases. Germline loops: CDR1 LGHNT, CDR2 FRNRAP.

The J gene is TRBJ2-1, the V gene TRBV20-1; perhaps TRBD1 as D (5 bases). V lost 6 bases, J lost 8 bases, and 14 bases lay in between. The CDR3 extends over 12 amino acids. Germline V gives CDR1 DFQATT, CDR2 SNEGSKA (reference sequence). CDR3 nucleotide sequence: TGCAGTGCACAGGAGTTGCTCGATGAGCAGTTCTTC. Residues: CSAQELLDEQFF.

In its sample, this clonotype was seen a few times. The gene calls are TRBV12-3 or TRBV12-4 and TRBJ1-4, with TRBD1 matching 10 bases. The CDR3 loop spans 16 amino acids. The trim removed 5 bases at V and 10 bases at J, leaving 13 bases unmatched. The chain's CDR3 is CASSPITGTGDGKLFF. The CDR3 coding sequence is TGTGCCAGCAGTCCGATCACCGGGACAGGGGACGGAAAACTGTTTTTT.

The chain recombines TRBV7-2 with TRBJ2-1; D is ambiguous. CDR3 length: 15 residues. Trimming cost V 1 base and J 1 base, with 8 bases left between them. Germline V gives CDR1 SGHTA, CDR2 FQGNSA. Here the CDR3 reads CASSLVLISYNEQFF. CDR3 bases: TGTGCCAGCAGCTTAGTCCTTATATCCTACAATGAGCAGTTCTTC. Combining the CDR3 with reference TRBV7-2 and TRBJ2-1 gives the whole variable domain GAGVSQSPSNKVTEKGKDVELRCDPISGHTALYWYRQSLGQGLEFLIYFQGNSAPDKSGLPSDRFSAERTGGSVSTLTIQRTQQEDSAVYLCASSLVLISYNEQFFGPGTRLTVL.

The CDR3 coding sequence is TGCAGTGCTAGGCGGGTAGCGGGAGGCGGGGAGACCCAGTACTTC. Amino acids: CSARRVAGGGETQYF. The chain uses TRBV20-1 and TRBJ2-5, with 10 bases lining up with TRBD2. Germline V gene sequence: CDR1 DFQATT, CDR2 SNEGSKA (reference sequence). J lost 5 bases, V lost 3 bases, and 9 bases had no gene match. The CDR3 runs 15 residues.

This sequence joins TRBV4-3 and TRBJ2-5; 7 bases match TRBD2. Germline V gene sequence: CDR1 LGHNA, CDR2 YSLEER. V gave up 0 bases and J gave up 5 bases; unmatched junction bases: 6. This CDR3 has 15 residues. The CDR3 DNA sequence: TGCGCCAGCAGCCAAGAGGCAGGGAGGGATGAGACCCAGTACTTC. It specifies CASSQEAGRDETQYF.

The rearrangement links TRBV5-6 to TRBJ1-6; 7 bases are shared with TRBD1. Germline CDR1 SGHDT, CDR2 YYEEEE. This CDR3 has 16 amino acids. V shed 4 bases and J 4 bases; nucleotides not matched to a gene: 8. CDR3 in DNA: TGTGCCAGCAGCGTATCACCGGGACAGTATAATTCACCCCTCCACTTT. Its translation: CASSVSPGQYNSPLHF.

V and J are TRBV20-1 and TRBJ2-1, with D unresolved. Germline CDR1 and CDR2: DFQATT and SNEGSKA (reference sequence). CDR3 length: 12 amino acids. With 5 bases removed from V and 7 bases from J, the gap between germline ends came to 12 bases. The CDR3 reads CSARYEWNEQFF. In DNA, the CDR3 is TGCAGTGCTCGATACGAGTGGAATGAGCAGTTCTTC.

J is TRBJ1-1 and V is TRBV28; TRBD1 agrees at 8 bases. CDR1 is MDHEN and CDR2 is SYDVKM in the germline V gene. CDR3 length: 14 amino acids. Trimming removed 0 bases from V and 4 bases from J; junction bases left unmatched: 1. The CDR3 spells CASSLWGTGTEAFF. Here the CDR3 DNA reads TGTGCCAGCAGTTTATGGGGGACAGGCACTGAAGCTTTCTTT.

This clonotype has more than one count but fewer than ten. The chain recombines TRBV18 with TRBJ1-1, with TRBD1 as a possible D gene (5 bases). Germline CDR1 and CDR2: KGHSH and LQKENI. The V and J ends lost 5 bases and 8 bases respectively, with 12 bases between them. This CDR3 has 12 residues. CDR3 region: CASSSRVSEAFF. CDR3 sequence (DNA): TGTGCCAGCTCATCCAGGGTATCGGAAGCTTTCTTT.

This clonotype appeared a few times. This chain links TRBV29-1 with TRBJ2-3, with D perhaps matching TRBD2 (7 bases). V was trimmed by 8 bases and J by 5 bases, leaving 14 bases between them. CDR1 is SQVTM and CDR2 is ANQGSEA in the germline V gene. The CDR3 is made up of 12 amino acids. CDR3 sequence (DNA): TGCAGCCTTAGGGGGGGTGGAGATACGCAGTATTTT. It yields the protein CSLRGGGDTQYF.

This chain links TRBV4-1 with TRBJ2-1, with 10 bases matching TRBD2. Per the germline V gene, CDR1 is MGHRA and CDR2 is YSYEKL. V was clipped by 1 base and J by 4 bases; unmatched bases: 4. The CDR3 has 16 residues. This CDR3 is CASSQAQREGYNEQFF. CDR3 in DNA: TGCGCCAGCAGCCAAGCCCAGCGGGAGGGTTACAATGAGCAGTTCTTC.

The V and J genes are TRBV6-2 or TRBV6-3 and TRBJ2-1, with D maybe TRBD2 (6 bases). V lost 2 bases and J 0 bases, leaving 11 bases between the germline ends. The CDR3 loop spans 16 amino acids. CDR1 is MNHEY and CDR2 is SVGEGT in the germline V gene. CDR3 region: CASSYLGRSSYNEQFF. The CDR3 region has the DNA TGTGCCAGCAGTTACCTAGGGAGGAGCTCCTACAATGAGCAGTTCTTC.

This clonotype was observed many times. The chain has TRBV28 and TRBJ2-7; D might be TRBD1 (5 bases). This CDR3 is 14 amino acids long. The V gene's germline CDR1 is MDHEN and CDR2 SYDVKM. Between the trimmed V and J ends, which lost 4 bases and 5 bases, there was a span of 15 bases. The DNA for the CDR3 is TGTGCCAGCAGTTCCCCCCCAAGGGGCAACGAGCAGTACTTC. The encoded protein is CASSSPPRGNEQYF.

This clonotype came up many times. The J gene is TRBJ1-4, the V gene TRBV28; 9 nucleotides agree with TRBD1. Germline V gives CDR1 MDHEN, CDR2 SYDVKM. The CDR3 spans 15 residues. Trimming at V came to 8 bases and at J to 4 bases, leaving 8 bases not matched to a gene. The CDR3 here is CASHTGGASNEKLFF. DNA of the CDR3: TGTGCCAGCCACACAGGGGGCGCAAGTAATGAAAAACTGTTTTTT.